Following are 5 T cell receptor beta chains from one sample sequenced in a study of immune evolution from preneoplasia to lung adenocarcinoma. Assay: immunoSEQ multiplex PCR; the TCRdb copy retains only in-frame clones and omits some. The table includes 2,500 to 3,500 clones, roughly four fifths detected once. The sample consisted of FFPE adjacent normal lung tissue. These receptors were obtained from a person aged 40 to 49 with lung adenocarcinoma.

The rearrangement joins TRBV2 to TRBJ2-2; no clear D. Germline loops: CDR1 SNHLY, CDR2 FYNNEI. Trimming removed 2 bases from V and 1 base from J, with 8 bases in between. This CDR3 is 15 amino acids long. CDR3: CASSEIKRNTGELFF. The CDR3 DNA is TGTGCCAGCAGTGAAATTAAGCGGAACACCGGGGAGCTGTTTTTT.

The chain combines TRBV5-1 with TRBJ1-5, with D hard to call. The CDR3 length is 14 residues. Deletions cut 4 bases from V and 5 bases from J, with 13 bases between. Germline V gives CDR1 SGHRS, CDR2 YFSETQ. CDR3 loop: CASSPGGIDQPQHF. The CDR3 bases are TGCGCCAGCAGCCCCGGCGGTATCGATCAGCCCCAGCATTTT.

This chain uses TRBV20-1 with TRBJ2-5; D not resolved. V dropped 6 bases and J dropped 5 bases, with 7 bases sitting between them. The CDR3 spans 10 residues. In germline, CDR1 is DFQATT, CDR2 SNEGSKA (reference sequence). CDR3 sequence reads: CSAPRETQYF. The CDR3 DNA reads as TGCAGTGCACCGCGCGAGACCCAGTACTTC.

CDR3: CASSPRGGIDYTF. The CDR3, as DNA: TGTGCCAGCTCACCACGGGGGGGTATAGACTACACCTTC. This chain links TRBV18 with TRBJ1-2; perhaps TRBD1 as D (5 bases). Trimming left V 1 base short and J 10 bases short, with 13 bases between. The CDR3 has 13 residues. Germline V gives CDR1 KGHSH, CDR2 LQKENI.

The chain recombines TRBV11-2 with TRBJ1-2, with no clear D. Germline V gene sequence: CDR1 SGHAT, CDR2 FQNNGV. There are 13 residues in the CDR3. The V gene lost 2 bases and the J gene lost 6 bases, with 10 bases spanning the gap. CDR3 sequence reads: CASSLRPADGYTF. As DNA, the CDR3 is TGTGCCAGCAGCTTAAGGCCCGCCGATGGCTACACCTTC. Combining the CDR3 with reference TRBV11-2 and TRBJ1-2 gives the whole variable domain EAGVAQSPRYKIIEKRQSVAFWCNPISGHATLYWYQQILGQGPKLLIQFQNNGVVDDSQLPKDRFSAERLKGVDSTLKIQPAKLEDSAVYLCASSLRPADGYTFGSGTRLTVV.